Presented here are 9 T cell receptor beta chains from one specimen sequenced in a study of cytomegalovirus exposure and HLA in healthy donors. Primers for the PCR totalled 60 Vbeta and 13 Jbeta. TCRdb keeps only in-frame clones here, not all; method: immunoSEQ multiplex PCR. The sample includes around 140,000 clones, about 10% seen only once; the top ten take 6% to 7.5%. The sequencing sample was made of PBMCs. These receptors were taken from a woman in her thirties or forties in good health and CMV-seropositive.

This clone appeared a few times. The rearrangement uses TRBV5-1 and TRBJ2-3; 8 positions agree with TRBD2. Per germline, CDR1 SGHRS and CDR2 YFSETQ. After removal of 2 bases from V and 1 base from J, the junction contained 9 bases not matched to a gene. The CDR3 runs to 17 residues. CDR3 region: CASSLGVWRGGTDTQYF. CDR3 DNA sequence: TGCGCCAGCAGCTTAGGTGTGTGGCGGGGGGGCACAGATACGCAGTATTTT. Looking up the rest from reference TRBV5-1 and TRBJ2-3 gives the full variable domain: KAGVTQTPRYLIKTRGQQVTLSCSPISGHRSVSWYQQTPGQGLQFLFEYFSETQRNKGNFPGRFSGRQFSNSRSEMNVSTLELGDSALYLCASSLGVWRGGTDTQYFGPGTRLTVL.

The chain uses TRBV5-1 and TRBJ1-1; the D gene is possibly TRBD1 (5 bases). Germline lookup yields CDR1 SGHRS and CDR2 YFSETQ. The CDR3 is 13 residues long. V was shortened by 0 bases and J by 6 bases, with 9 bases between the two germline ends. The CDR3 DNA reads TGCGCCAGCAGCTTGGGAGACAGAGCTGAAGCTTTCTTT. This translates into CASSLGDRAEAFF.

This chain's CDR3 is CASSDPLLRNYGYTF. The CDR3 DNA is TGTGCCAGCAGTGACCCGCTACTGAGAAACTATGGCTACACCTTC. This sequence joins TRBV2 and TRBJ1-2; D is uncertain. Trimming pared 3 bases from V and 2 bases from J, leaving 13 bases between. The germline V gene encodes CDR1 SNHLY and CDR2 FYNNEI. This CDR3 is 15 amino acids long.

The chain recombines TRBV12-5 with TRBJ2-5; 8 nucleotides align to TRBD2. The V and J ends lost 6 bases and 4 bases, in that order; junction bases with no gene match: 7. The CDR3 has 14 amino acids. Per the germline V gene, CDR1 is LGHNT and CDR2 is FRNRAP. CDR3 sequence: CASGPGGAGETQYF. The CDR3 DNA follows: TGTGCTAGTGGACCCGGGGGGGCCGGAGAGACCCAGTACTTC.

This clone came up a few times. The V call is TRBV6-5, the J call TRBJ1-2; TRBD1 might be the D (5 bases). Trimming took 0 bases from V and 2 from J, leaving 13 bases between them. There are 16 residues in the CDR3. CDR1 is MNHEY, CDR2 SVGAGI, per germline. This chain's CDR3 is CASSYSKGFGNYGYTF. The CDR3, as DNA: TGTGCCAGCAGTTACTCGAAGGGGTTCGGCAACTATGGCTACACCTTC.

V is TRBV5-1 and J is TRBJ1-2; TRBD1 might be the D (6 bases). The V end lost 4 bases, the J end lost 2 bases, and 21 bases lay between the germline ends. The length of the CDR3 is 17 residues. Germline V CDR1 and CDR2: SGHRS, YFSETQ. Here the CDR3 DNA reads TGCGCCAGCAGCGAGGGCCTACGACAGGTTTTGAACTATGGCTACACCTTC. Its translation is CASSEGLRQVLNYGYTF. Full variable domain (rest looked up from reference TRBV5-1 and TRBJ1-2): KAGVTQTPRYLIKTRGQQVTLSCSPISGHRSVSWYQQTPGQGLQFLFEYFSETQRNKGNFPGRFSGRQFSNSRSEMNVSTLELGDSALYLCASSEGLRQVLNYGYTFGSGTRLTVV.

This clone was seen a few times. The chain uses TRBV6-5 and TRBJ1-1; D perhaps matches TRBD1 (5 bases). Trimming stripped 2 bases from V and 4 bases from J, with 14 bases between. The germline V gene has CDR1 MNHEY and CDR2 SVGAGI. This CDR3 spans 15 amino acids. The CDR3 region is CASSYRGVVGTEAFF. The CDR3 DNA sequence: TGTGCCAGCAGTTACCGGGGGGTGGTAGGCACTGAAGCTTTCTTT.

The genes are TRBV25-1 and TRBJ2-1; weak D call: TRBD1 (5 bases). The CDR3 spans 11 residues. V was shortened by 4 bases and J by 15 bases, with 13 bases between the two germline ends. Germline CDR1 MGHDK, CDR2 SYGVNS. The CDR3 loop reads CASSAGSLLFF. The CDR3 region has the DNA TGTGCCAGCAGTGCAGGGTCCCTTCTGTTCTTC.

The chain employs TRBV5-1 and TRBJ2-3; tentative D call: TRBD1 (6 bases). V was clipped by 4 bases and J by 0 bases, with 9 bases between them. Germline lookup yields CDR1 SGHRS and CDR2 YFSETQ. The length of the CDR3 is 14 residues. CDR3 protein: CASSRGSSTDTQYF. The CDR3 DNA follows: TGCGCCAGCAGCAGGGGGTCTAGCACAGATACGCAGTATTTT. Supplemented by reference TRBV5-1 and TRBJ2-3, the full variable domain reads KAGVTQTPRYLIKTRGQQVTLSCSPISGHRSVSWYQQTPGQGLQFLFEYFSETQRNKGNFPGRFSGRQFSNSRSEMNVSTLELGDSALYLCASSRGSSTDTQYFGPGTRLTVL.